The clone carrying this T cell receptor (beta chain) was recorded a few times. Its antigen remains unidentified. The CDR3 length is 13 residues. V shed 2 bases and J shed 3 bases, with 8 bases lying between them. From germline, CDR1 is ENHRY and CDR2 SYGVKD. This entry is derived from a study of CD8 T cells in ankylosing spondylitis. Molecular-barcoded quantitative 5'-RACE produced these TCR beta libraries. TCRdb used MiXCR to reprocess the 5' RACE reads, holding one entry per CDR3 protein. The sample gives over 700,000 distinct CDR3 sequences, over 15% of which show up once; under 20% is in the top ten. Study conclusions and caveats: CD8+ cells made up the disease-linked clones, which were relatively rare in peripheral blood. Blood of patients with ankylosing spondylitis appeared to be characterized by a TCR beta motif of about eight highly homologous variants. The authors reported significant enrichment of disease-linked clones in matched ankylosing spondylitis synovial fluid.

The V gene is TRBV10-3, the J gene TRBJ2-7; D unclear. Sequences were obtained from blood, either unsorted or a sorted T cell fraction (not recorded which). This TCR was recovered from a male donor with ankylosing spondylitis. The CDR3 region has the DNA TGTGCCATCAGTGAGGAGATGGGCTACGAGCAGTACTTC. Translating it yields CAISEEMGYEQYF.